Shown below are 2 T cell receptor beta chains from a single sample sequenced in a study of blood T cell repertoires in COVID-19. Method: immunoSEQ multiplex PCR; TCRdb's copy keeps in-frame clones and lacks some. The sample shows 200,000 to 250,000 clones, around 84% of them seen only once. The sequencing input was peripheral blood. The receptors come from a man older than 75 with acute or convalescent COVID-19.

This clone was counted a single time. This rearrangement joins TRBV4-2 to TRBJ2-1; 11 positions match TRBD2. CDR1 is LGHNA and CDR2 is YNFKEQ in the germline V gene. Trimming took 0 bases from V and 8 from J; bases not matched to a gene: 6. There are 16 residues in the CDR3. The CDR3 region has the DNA TGTGCCAGCAGCCAAGACACTAGCGGGAGTCGCGATGAGCAGTTCTTC. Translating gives CASSQDTSGSRDEQFF.

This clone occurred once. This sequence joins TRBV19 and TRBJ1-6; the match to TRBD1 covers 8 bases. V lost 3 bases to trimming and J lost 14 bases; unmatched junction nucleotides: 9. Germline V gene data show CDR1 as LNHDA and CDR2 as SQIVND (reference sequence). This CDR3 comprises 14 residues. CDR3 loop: CASSMSDRVKTLHF. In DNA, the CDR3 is TGTGCCAGTAGTATGTCGGACAGGGTCAAGACCCTCCACTTT.